The T cell receptor (beta chain) under discussion was sequenced for a study of tumor-infiltrating lymphocytes in primary liver carcinoma. Study at large: These were node-negative, non-metastatic T1-T3 tumors of roughly 4 to 11 cm. Roughly 3.5 to 8 million productive TCRbeta reads came from each sample, comparable across tissue types.

The CDR3 loop spans 15 amino acids. Germline CDR1 SGHAT, CDR2 FQNNGV. As to this clonotype: A junction end diverges from the germline sequence, so it may reflect a read error.

TCR beta cDNA was prepared out of 450 to 500 ng total RNA by means of a constant-region primer. Nested multiplex PCR, run for three rounds with slightly modified ARM-PCR, yielded TCR beta libraries. Use of TRBV1-TRBV30 forward primers with a C-beta reverse primer characterized the first two PCR rounds, which lasted about 9 cycles each. A single record per CDR3 protein comes from TCRdb applying MiXCR to the multiplex PCR reads. The data show 90,000 to 150,000 distinct CDR3 sequences, 65% to 75% seen once. RNA and DNA were co-extracted from approximately 20-30 mg of unsorted bulk tissue. This TCR derives from a woman aged 55-70 years with primary liver carcinoma and hepatitis B virus infection. Sequencing was done on a sample of tumor-adjacent normal liver tissue. The chain joins TRBV11-2 to TRBJ2-1; D gene unclear. CDR3 region: CASSLEESLPNEQFF. The CDR3 DNA follows: TGTGCCAGCAGTTTAGAGGAGAGTCTCCCCAATGAGCAGTTCTTC. The whole variable domain, remainder taken from reference TRBV11-2 and TRBJ2-1, is EAGVAQSPRYKIIEKRQSVAFWCNPISGHATLYWYQQILGQGPKLLIQFQNNGVVDDSQLPKDRFSAERLKGVDSTLKIQPAKLEDSAVYLCASSLEESLPNEQFFGPGTRLTVL.